These 3 T cell receptor beta chains originate from one sample sequenced in a study of blood T cell repertoires in COVID-19. Clones were sequenced by immunoSEQ multiplex PCR, and TCRdb holds only the in-frame ones, with some missing. The table records tens of thousands of clones, around 86% of them present only once. The sequencing input was peripheral blood. The origin of the receptors is a woman aged 80 or older with acute or convalescent COVID-19.

This chain links TRBV7-3 with TRBJ1-6, with a tentative D call TRBD1 (5 bases). V was clipped by 5 bases and J by 10 bases, with 15 bases between them. The CDR3 contains 14 residues. Per germline, CDR1 SGHTA and CDR2 FQGTGA. The CDR3 bases are TGTGCCAGCAGCCCCCAGGGAAGGGGCTCACCCCTCCACTTT. Translated, it gives CASSPQGRGSPLHF. Full variable domain (missing parts from reference TRBV7-3 and TRBJ1-6): GAGVSQTPSNKVTEKGKYVELRCDPISGHTALYWYRQSLGQGPEFLIYFQGTGAADDSGLPNDRFFAVRPEGSVSTLKIQRTERGDSAVYLCASSPQGRGSPLHFGNGTRLTVT.

The V gene is TRBV27, the J gene TRBJ2-7; D may be TRBD1 (5 bases). This CDR3 contains 13 residues. The V and J ends lost 2 bases and 2 bases respectively, with 7 bases between them. Germline V gene sequence: CDR1 MNHEY, CDR2 SMNVEV (reference sequence). CDR3 region: CASSLKDTYEQYF. Written as DNA, the CDR3 is TGTGCCAGCAGTTTAAAGGACACCTACGAGCAGTACTTC.

J is TRBJ2-7 and V is TRBV10-2; the match to TRBD2 covers 10 bases. The germline CDR1 and CDR2 sequences are WSHSY and SAAADI. The CDR3 is 14 amino acids. V dropped 7 bases and J dropped 5; count of bases not matched to a gene: 8. The CDR3 spells CASKPGLALNEQYF. The CDR3 DNA reads TGCGCCAGCAAACCGGGACTAGCGCTGAACGAGCAGTACTTC.